This T cell receptor beta chain originates from a study of spatial heterogeneity in lung cancer. V lost 3 bases and J lost 9; bases outside the gene matches: 4. Germline CDR1 is DFQATT and CDR2 is SNEGSKA (reference sequence). The CDR3 is 12 amino acids. TCRdb analysed the 5' RACE reads with MiXCR anew, one entry per CDR3 protein. This table has 48,000 or so distinct CDR3 sequences, roughly 5.7% appearing once. Time point defined: sample taken at primary tumor resection. This clonotype has ten or more counts. The starting material was PBMCs, obtained at surgery. The source of this sequence is a male donor with early-stage non-small cell lung cancer. This chain connects TRBV20-1 to TRBJ2-1, with 8 bases that match TRBD2. In DNA, the CDR3 is TGCAGTGCTAGTCCGGCGGGGGGTGAGCAGTTCTTC. Protein product: CSASPAGGEQFF.